Detailed here is one T cell receptor (beta chain). This sample is drawn from a study of technical replicates of blood from several donors. CDR3 length: 15 residues. CDR1 is MNHNS, CDR2 SASEGT, per germline. Trimming pared 1 base from V and 1 base from J, leaving 8 bases between. Profiled with immunoSEQ multiplex PCR; TCRdb holds only in-frame clones, not every one. The sample consists of 65,000 to 90,000 clones, over 95% of them appearing once. The sequence came from a human donor in good health. The chain joins TRBV6-1 to TRBJ2-1; D may be TRBD1 (5 bases). Material for sequencing was T cells isolated from PBMCs. CDR3 in amino acids: CASSEDRPSYNEQFF. DNA of the CDR3: TGTGCCAGCAGTGAAGACAGGCCATCCTACAATGAGCAGTTCTTC.